These 17 T cell receptor beta chains were all obtained from the same sample, sequenced in a study of identifying expanded T cells in peripheral blood. Libraries were prepared by immunoSEQ multiplex PCR; TCRdb keeps only in-frame clonotypes and omits some of them. The repertoire includes more than 75,000 clones, about 90% of them detected once, and about 3.9% sits in the top ten. The sample consisted of blood. These receptors originate from a person aged 18 to 70 in good health.

The J gene is TRBJ2-7, the V gene TRBV28, with a tentative D call TRBD1 (6 bases). CDR3 length: 13 residues. V was shortened by 2 bases and J by 4 bases, with 9 bases between the two germline ends. Per the germline V gene, CDR1 is MDHEN and CDR2 is SYDVKM. CDR3 amino acids: CASSLGQSYEQYF. The CDR3 nucleotides are TGTGCCAGCAGTTTAGGACAGTCTTACGAGCAGTACTTC.

This chain joins TRBV15 and TRBJ2-4; D is unclear. Per the germline V gene, CDR1 is LNHNV and CDR2 is YYDKDF (reference sequence). The CDR3 contains 16 residues. The germline V and J ends were trimmed by 0 bases and 6 bases, with 15 bases remaining between them. The CDR3 loop is CATSRDPPLVANIQYF. For the CDR3, the DNA is TGTGCCACCAGCAGAGACCCTCCCCTGGTAGCAAACATTCAGTACTTC.

J is TRBJ2-1 and V is TRBV11-2, with TRBD2 as a possible D gene (5 bases). The V end lost 6 bases, the J end lost 2 bases, and 14 bases lay between the germline ends. The CDR3 is 15 amino acids. Germline V gene lookup returns CDR1 SGHAT and CDR2 FQNNGV. The CDR3 loop is CASSPAWTAYNEQFF. In DNA, the CDR3 is TGTGCCAGCAGTCCGGCCTGGACTGCCTACAATGAGCAGTTCTTC.

This clone was detected only a few times. V and J are TRBV6-5 and TRBJ1-5, with TRBD1 as a possible D gene (5 bases). The CDR3 is 13 residues long. V gave up 6 bases and J gave up 3 bases, with 9 bases separating them. Germline V CDR1 and CDR2: MNHEY, SVGAGI. This chain's CDR3 is CASRWDFNQPQHF. As DNA, the CDR3 is TGTGCCAGCAGGTGGGACTTCAATCAGCCCCAGCATTTT.

V is TRBV2 and J is TRBJ1-5; 8 nucleotides match TRBD1. Germline loops: CDR1 SNHLY, CDR2 FYNNEI. The CDR3 is 14 amino acids. V trimming: 5 bases; J trimming: 9 bases; junction bases outside the gene matches: 9. The chain's CDR3 is CASSPTGGNPPQHF. CDR3 bases: TGTGCCAGCAGTCCCACAGGGGGGAACCCGCCCCAGCATTTT.

The rearrangement uses TRBV7-8 and TRBJ2-7; 7 positions match TRBD1. Germline V gene lookup returns CDR1 SGHVS and CDR2 FQNEAQ. The CDR3 length is 13 residues. J gave up 7 bases and V 5 bases, and 8 bases lay outside the gene matches. The DNA for the CDR3 is TGTGCCAGCAGCAACCCGACAGGGCTGGAGCAGTACTTC. The encoded protein is CASSNPTGLEQYF.

The chain employs TRBV7-8 and TRBJ2-5; 8 nucleotides match TRBD2. Per the germline V gene, CDR1 is SGHVS and CDR2 is FQNEAQ. The CDR3 runs 16 residues. V trimming: 5 bases; J trimming: 2 bases; junction bases outside the gene matches: 10. The CDR3 sequence is CASSPRRTSLQETQYF. The CDR3 coding sequence is TGTGCCAGCAGCCCCAGGAGGACTAGCTTACAAGAGACCCAGTACTTC.

The genes are TRBV4-3 and TRBJ1-1; no clear D. V shed 0 bases and J shed 1 base, with 9 bases lying between them. The CDR3 covers 15 residues. In germline, CDR1 is LGHNA, CDR2 YSLEER. The chain's CDR3 is CASSQDWLQNTEAFF. CDR3 nucleotide sequence: TGCGCCAGCAGCCAAGATTGGCTACAGAACACTGAAGCTTTCTTT.

CDR3 DNA: TGTGCCAGTAGTATACCCGGGACTAGGGTTGGCGAGCAGTACTTC. This codes for CASSIPGTRVGEQYF. The chain couples TRBV19 to TRBJ2-7; 8 nucleotides match TRBD2. This CDR3 region has 15 residues. Germline V CDR1 and CDR2: LNHDA, SQIVND (reference sequence). The V and J ends lost 2 bases and 6 bases, in that order; junction bases with no gene match: 9.

The CDR3 DNA follows: TGTGCTAGTGGTTGGGAACCAGGAGGCGGCTACACCTTC. Its protein product is CASGWEPGGGYTF. The V call is TRBV12-5, the J call TRBJ1-2; D unclear. With 4 bases removed from V and 8 bases from J, the gap between germline ends came to 14 bases. The CDR3 runs to 13 residues. From germline, CDR1 is LGHNT and CDR2 FRNRAP.

This clone appeared once. The chain couples TRBV30 to TRBJ2-5; unclear D gene. The CDR3 extends over 14 amino acids. V lost 0 bases to trimming and J lost 0 bases, with 8 bases between them. The germline V gene encodes CDR1 GTSNPN and CDR2 SVGIG (reference sequence). CDR3 DNA: TGTGCCTGGAGTGTATTCCAAAACCAAGAGACCCAGTACTTC. Its translation: CAWSVFQNQETQYF.

The sample holds one count of this clone. The V call is TRBV27, the J call TRBJ2-1, with 14 bases aligning to TRBD2. CDR1 and CDR2 (germline): MNHEY, SMNVEV (reference sequence). The CDR3 consists of 15 residues. V was pared by 4 bases and J by 9 bases, with 5 bases of the junction left unmatched. Written as DNA, the CDR3 is TGTGCCAGCAGTTCCGGGACTAGCGGGAGAAGTGAGCAGTTCTTC. Protein: CASSSGTSGRSEQFF.

The genes are TRBV7-2 and TRBJ2-2; tentative D call: TRBD2 (7 bases). CDR3 length equals 15 residues. Germline V gene data show CDR1 as SGHTA and CDR2 as FQGNSA. V shed 8 bases and J shed 7 bases, with 20 bases lying between them. Written as DNA, the CDR3 is TGTGCCAGCCATAAGGGGGAGGGCCCGATCGGGGAGCTGTTTTTT. Protein product: CASHKGEGPIGELFF.

V gene TRBV2 combines with J gene TRBJ2-3; TRBD2 matches 10 bases. After removal of 7 bases from V and 0 bases from J, the junction contained 13 bases not matched to a gene. This CDR3 spans 18 amino acids. CDR1 is SNHLY and CDR2 is FYNNEI in the germline V gene. DNA of the CDR3: TGTGCCAGCACCTTAGCGAGGGTAGCGGGAGGTAGCACAGATACGCAGTATTTT. Residues: CASTLARVAGGSTDTQYF.

This clone appeared once. The V call is TRBV13, the J call TRBJ2-7; the D gene is possibly TRBD1 (6 bases). V lost 5 bases and J lost 1, with 6 bases in between. The CDR3 covers 12 residues. Germline V lookup: CDR1 PRHDT, CDR2 FYEKMQ (reference sequence). The CDR3 sequence is CASSRGSYEQYF. For the CDR3, the DNA is TGTGCCAGCAGCAGGGGGTCCTACGAGCAGTACTTC.

The V gene is TRBV7-8, the J gene TRBJ1-1; no definite D call. The V gene lost 1 base and the J gene lost 4 bases, with 13 bases spanning the gap. The germline CDR1 and CDR2 sequences are SGHVS and FQNEAQ. The CDR3 covers 15 residues. The CDR3, as DNA: TGTGCCAGCAGCTTAGAGTGGGCCCTCGGCACTGAAGCTTTCTTT. It yields the protein CASSLEWALGTEAFF. Full variable domain (missing parts from reference TRBV7-8 and TRBJ1-1): GAGVSQSPRYKVAKRGQDVALRCDPISGHVSLFWYQQALGQGPEFLTYFQNEAQLDKSGLPSDRFFAERPEGSVSTLKIQRTQQEDSAVYLCASSLEWALGTEAFFGQGTRLTVV.

The gene calls are TRBV6-6 and TRBJ2-7; perhaps D is TRBD1 or TRBD2 (7 bases each). Germline V gene data show CDR1 as MNHNY and CDR2 as SVGAGI (reference sequence). Trimming removed 2 bases at V and 0 bases at J, with 14 bases between. The CDR3 runs to 16 residues. CDR3 sequence: CASSYLPGGDSYEQYF. CDR3 nucleotide sequence: TGTGCCAGCAGTTACCTACCAGGGGGGGACTCCTACGAGCAGTACTTC.